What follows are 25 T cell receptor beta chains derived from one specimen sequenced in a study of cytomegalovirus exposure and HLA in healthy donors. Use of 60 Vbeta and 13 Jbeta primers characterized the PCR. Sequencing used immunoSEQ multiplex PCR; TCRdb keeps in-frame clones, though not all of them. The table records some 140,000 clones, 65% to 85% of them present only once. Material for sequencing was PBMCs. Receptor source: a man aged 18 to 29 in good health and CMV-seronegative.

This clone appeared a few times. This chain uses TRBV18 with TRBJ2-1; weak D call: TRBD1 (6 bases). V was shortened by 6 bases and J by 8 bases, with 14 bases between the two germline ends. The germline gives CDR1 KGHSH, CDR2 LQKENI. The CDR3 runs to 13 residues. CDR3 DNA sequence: TGTGCCAGCTCGCCAATACAGGGTGATGAGCAGTTCTTC. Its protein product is CASSPIQGDEQFF.

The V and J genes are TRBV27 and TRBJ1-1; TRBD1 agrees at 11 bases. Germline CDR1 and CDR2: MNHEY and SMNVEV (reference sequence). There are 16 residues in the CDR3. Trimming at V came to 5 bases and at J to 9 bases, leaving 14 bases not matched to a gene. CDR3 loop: CASSPTGQGALSKAFF. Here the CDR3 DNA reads TGTGCCAGCAGTCCCACCGGACAGGGGGCCCTATCCAAAGCTTTCTTT.

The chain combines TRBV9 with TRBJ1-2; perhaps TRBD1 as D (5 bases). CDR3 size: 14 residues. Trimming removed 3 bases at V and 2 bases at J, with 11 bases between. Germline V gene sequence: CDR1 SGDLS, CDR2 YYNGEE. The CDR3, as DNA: TGTGCCAGCAGCGCCGCGACAGACAACTATGGCTACACCTTC. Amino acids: CASSAATDNYGYTF.

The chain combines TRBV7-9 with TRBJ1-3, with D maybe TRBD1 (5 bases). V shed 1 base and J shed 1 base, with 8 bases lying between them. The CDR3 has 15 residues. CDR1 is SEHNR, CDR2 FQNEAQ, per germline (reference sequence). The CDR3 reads CASSLGGVSGNTIYF. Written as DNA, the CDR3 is TGTGCCAGCAGCTTAGGGGGGGTATCTGGAAACACCATATATTTT.

The CDR3 region is CASSRHPFSGNTIYF. CDR3 coding DNA: TGTGCCAGCTCGAGACACCCTTTCTCTGGAAACACCATATATTTT. V is TRBV11-2 and J is TRBJ1-3; D gene uncertain. There are 15 residues in the CDR3. Trimming shortened V by 8 bases and J by 0 bases, and 14 bases separated the two germline ends. The germline gives CDR1 SGHAT, CDR2 FQNNGV.

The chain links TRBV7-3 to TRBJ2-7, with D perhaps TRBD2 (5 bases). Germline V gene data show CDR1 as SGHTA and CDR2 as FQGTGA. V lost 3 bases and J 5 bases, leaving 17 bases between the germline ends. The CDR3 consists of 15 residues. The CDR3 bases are TGTGCCAGCAGCTTTACTAGTAGTGAGATCCACGAGCAGTACTTC. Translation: CASSFTSSEIHEQYF.

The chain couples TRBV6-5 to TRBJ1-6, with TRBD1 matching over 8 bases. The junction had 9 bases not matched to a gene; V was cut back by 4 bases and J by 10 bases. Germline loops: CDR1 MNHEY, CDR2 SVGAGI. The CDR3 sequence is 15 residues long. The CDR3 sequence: CASSFSTGAESPLHF. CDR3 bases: TGTGCCAGCAGTTTCTCGACAGGGGCCGAATCACCCCTCCACTTT.

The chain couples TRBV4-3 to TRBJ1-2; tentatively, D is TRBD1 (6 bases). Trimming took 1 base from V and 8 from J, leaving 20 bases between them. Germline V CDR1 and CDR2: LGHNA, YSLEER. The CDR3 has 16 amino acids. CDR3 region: CASSQVAGTLSKGYTF. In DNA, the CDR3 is TGCGCCAGCAGCCAAGTTGCCGGGACACTATCTAAAGGCTACACCTTC.

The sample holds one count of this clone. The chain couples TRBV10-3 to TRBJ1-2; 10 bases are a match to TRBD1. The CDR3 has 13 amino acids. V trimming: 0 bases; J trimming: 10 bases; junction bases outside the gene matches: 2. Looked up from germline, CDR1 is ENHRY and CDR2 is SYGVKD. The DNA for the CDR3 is TGTGCCATCAGTGAGTCGAGACAGGGGGCCTACACCTTC. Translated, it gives CAISESRQGAYTF.

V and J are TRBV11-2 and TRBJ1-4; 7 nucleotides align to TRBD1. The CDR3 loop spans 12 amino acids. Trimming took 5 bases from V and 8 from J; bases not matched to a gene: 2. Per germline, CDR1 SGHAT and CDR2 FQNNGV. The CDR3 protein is CASSPDREKLFF. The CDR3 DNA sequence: TGTGCCAGCAGCCCGGACAGGGAAAAACTGTTTTTT.

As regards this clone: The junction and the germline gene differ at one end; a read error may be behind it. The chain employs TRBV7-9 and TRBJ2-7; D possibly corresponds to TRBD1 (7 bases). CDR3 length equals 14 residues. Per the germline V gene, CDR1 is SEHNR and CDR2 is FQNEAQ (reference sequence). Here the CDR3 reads CSSSGGGISYEQYF. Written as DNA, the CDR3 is TGTTCCAGCAGTGGAGGGGGCATCTCCTACGAGCAGTACTTC.

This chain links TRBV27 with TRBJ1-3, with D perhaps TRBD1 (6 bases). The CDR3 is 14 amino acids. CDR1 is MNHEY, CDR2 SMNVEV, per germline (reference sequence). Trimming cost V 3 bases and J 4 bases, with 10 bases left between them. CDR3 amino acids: CASSLGHPGNTIYF. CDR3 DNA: TGTGCCAGCAGTTTGGGACATCCCGGAAACACCATATATTTT.

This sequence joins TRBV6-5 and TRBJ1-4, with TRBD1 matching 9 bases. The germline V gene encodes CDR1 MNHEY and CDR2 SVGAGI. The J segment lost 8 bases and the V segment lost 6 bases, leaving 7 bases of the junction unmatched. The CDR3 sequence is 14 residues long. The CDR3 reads CASSSDRGGEKLFF. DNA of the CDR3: TGTGCCAGCAGCTCGGACAGGGGTGGGGAAAAACTGTTTTTT.

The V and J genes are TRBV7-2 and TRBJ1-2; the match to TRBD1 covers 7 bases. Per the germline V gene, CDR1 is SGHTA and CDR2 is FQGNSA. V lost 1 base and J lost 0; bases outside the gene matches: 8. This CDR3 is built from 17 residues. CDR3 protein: CASSLEPGQLPNYGYTF. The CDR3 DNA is TGTGCCAGCAGCTTAGAGCCGGGACAGCTCCCTAACTATGGCTACACCTTC.

In DNA form, the CDR3 reads TGTGCCAGCAGCCATACAGGGCCGGCGGGCTACACCTTC. Protein product: CASSHTGPAGYTF. V usage is TRBV4-2 and J usage is TRBJ1-2; a possible D gene is TRBD1 (6 bases). The CDR3 loop spans 13 amino acids. The V gene's germline CDR1 is LGHNA and CDR2 YNFKEQ. Trimming took off 3 bases at V and 8 bases at J, with 13 bases between the two ends.

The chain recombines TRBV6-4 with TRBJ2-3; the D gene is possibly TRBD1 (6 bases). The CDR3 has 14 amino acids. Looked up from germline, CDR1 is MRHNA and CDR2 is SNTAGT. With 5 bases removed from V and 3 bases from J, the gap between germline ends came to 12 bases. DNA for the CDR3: TGTGCCAGCAGTACAGGGCACCAGACAGATACGCAGTATTTT. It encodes CASSTGHQTDTQYF.

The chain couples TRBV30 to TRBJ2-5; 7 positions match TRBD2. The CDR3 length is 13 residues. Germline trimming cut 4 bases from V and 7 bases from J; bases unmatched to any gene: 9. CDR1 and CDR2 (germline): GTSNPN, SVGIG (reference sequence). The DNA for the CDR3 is TGTGCCTGGACGGAGAGGGAGGGTGGGACCCAGTACTTC. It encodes CAWTEREGGTQYF. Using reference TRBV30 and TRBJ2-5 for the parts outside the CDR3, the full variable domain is SQTIHQWPATLVQPVGSPLSLECTVEGTSNPNLYWYRQAAGRGLQLLFYSVGIGQISSEVPQNLSASRPQDRQFILSSKKLLLSDSGFYLCAWTEREGGTQYFGPGTRLLVL.

The CDR3 region is CASSLGGAGGDHYGYTF. The CDR3 DNA follows: TGTGCCAGCAGCTTGGGAGGGGCTGGGGGCGATCACTATGGCTACACCTTC. V gene TRBV5-4 combines with J gene TRBJ1-2, with D possibly being TRBD1 (6 bases). The CDR3 runs to 17 residues. Germline V gene lookup returns CDR1 SGHNT and CDR2 YYREEE (reference sequence). Trimming took off 0 bases at V and 3 bases at J, with 18 bases between the two ends.

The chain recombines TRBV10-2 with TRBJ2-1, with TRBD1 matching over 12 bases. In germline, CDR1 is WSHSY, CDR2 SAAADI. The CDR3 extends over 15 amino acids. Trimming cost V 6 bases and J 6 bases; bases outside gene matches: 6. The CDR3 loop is CASSLGTGGFNEQFF. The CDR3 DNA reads TGCGCCAGCAGCCTAGGGACAGGGGGCTTCAATGAGCAGTTCTTC.

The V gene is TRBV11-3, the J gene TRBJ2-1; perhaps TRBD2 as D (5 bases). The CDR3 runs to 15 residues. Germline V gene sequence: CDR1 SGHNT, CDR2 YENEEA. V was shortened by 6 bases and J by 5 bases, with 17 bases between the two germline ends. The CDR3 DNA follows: TGTGCCAGCAGTCGGGGTAGTGGGATGAACAATGAGCAGTTCTTC. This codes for CASSRGSGMNNEQFF.

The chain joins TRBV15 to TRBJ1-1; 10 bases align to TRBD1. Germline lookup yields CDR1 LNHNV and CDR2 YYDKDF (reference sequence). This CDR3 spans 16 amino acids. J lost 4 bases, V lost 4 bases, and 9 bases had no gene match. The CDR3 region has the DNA TGTGCCACCAGCATACCGGGACAGGGGATGAGCACTGAAGCTTTCTTT. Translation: CATSIPGQGMSTEAFF.

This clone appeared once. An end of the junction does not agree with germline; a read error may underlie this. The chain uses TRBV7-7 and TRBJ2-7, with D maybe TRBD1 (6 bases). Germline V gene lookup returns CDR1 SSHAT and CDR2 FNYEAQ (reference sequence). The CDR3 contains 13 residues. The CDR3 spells CASSQLQGSEQYF. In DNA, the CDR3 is TGTGCTAGCAGCCAATTACAGGGATCCGAGCAGTACTTC.

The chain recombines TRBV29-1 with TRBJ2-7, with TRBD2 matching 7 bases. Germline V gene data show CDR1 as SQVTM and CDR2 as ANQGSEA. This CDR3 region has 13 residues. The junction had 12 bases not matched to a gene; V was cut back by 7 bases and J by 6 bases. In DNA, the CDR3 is TGCAGCGCCGGGGAGGGCAGATGGGGCGAGCAGTACTTC. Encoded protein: CSAGEGRWGEQYF.

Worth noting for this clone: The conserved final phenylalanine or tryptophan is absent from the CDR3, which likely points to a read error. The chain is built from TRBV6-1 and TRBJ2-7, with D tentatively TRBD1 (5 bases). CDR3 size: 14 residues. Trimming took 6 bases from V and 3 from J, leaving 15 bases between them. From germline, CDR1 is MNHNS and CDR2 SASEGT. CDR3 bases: TGTGCCAGCAGAGGGGTTTGGCAACTCTACGAGCAGTACTCC. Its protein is CASRGVWQLYEQYS.

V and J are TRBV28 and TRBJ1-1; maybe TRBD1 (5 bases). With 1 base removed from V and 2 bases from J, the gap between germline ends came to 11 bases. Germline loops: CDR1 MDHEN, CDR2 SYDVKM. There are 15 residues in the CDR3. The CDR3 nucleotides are TGTGCCAGCAGTTTATTCCAGGGAGGCAACACTGAAGCTTTCTTT. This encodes CASSLFQGGNTEAFF.